This T cell receptor beta chain stems from a study of blood T cell repertoires in COVID-19. Study at large: Sources were T cells, B-cell-depleted T cells, or PBMCs; the material itself was cDNA or gDNA.

The CDR3 loop spans 13 amino acids. The V gene's germline CDR1 is LNHDA and CDR2 SQIVND (reference sequence). Trimming cost V 3 bases and J 15 bases, with 17 bases left between them. Libraries were prepared by immunoSEQ multiplex PCR; TCRdb keeps only in-frame clonotypes and omits some of them. The sample consists of 200,000 to 300,000 clones, 75% to 85% of them appearing once. The TCR comes from a woman in her fifties or sixties with active or convalescent COVID-19. Input material: peripheral blood. The J gene is TRBJ1-4, the V gene TRBV19, with a tentative D call TRBD1 (5 bases). The CDR3 coding sequence is TGTGCCAGTAGTATGTCACTTTCGGGGGTGGTGTTTTTT. Translated: CASSMSLSGVVFF.